This TCR beta chain was obtained from a study of siplizumab effects on memory and regulatory T cells (dated by TCRdb to the late 2010s). About the study as a whole: The study looked at the effect of siplizumab, an anti-CD2 antibody, on alloreactive T-cell subsets in allogeneic mixed lymphocyte reactions made from human PBMCs. Study-level results and caveats: Siplizumab significantly reduced the cumulative frequency of alloreactive sequences traceable to unstimulated CD4+ memory T cells. Whether proliferating Tregs from siplizumab cultures were suppressive was not functionally confirmed. Because sequences at frequencies below about 10^-5 were poorly captured, only a minor fraction of alloreactive clones could be mapped back to unstimulated subsets. Compared with memory T cells, unstimulated naive T cells appeared more diverse, and naive cells seemed to make a substantial contribution to the alloresponse. Among mappable alloreactive CD4+ clones, the Treg-derived fraction averaged approximately 63% with siplizumab versus around 25% in control reactions. About 75-96% of proliferating CD4+ or CD8+ clones could not be given a naive or memory phenotype.

Points on this clone: The specificity of this receptor is unknown. Nothing much larger sits one base from this clone, and base qualities are not available.

Taken from cysteine to phenylalanine, the CDR3 has 14 residues. CDR3 DNA only is kept here, 42 bases in frame from base 1. Trimming accounts for 4 bases at V and 10 bases at J, while the number of junction bases matched to no gene is 8. CDR1 and CDR2 were assigned from the germline V gene (reference sequence) as MNHEY and SMNVEV. Library construction relied on the immunoSEQ multiplex PCR assay. Roughly 9.8 x 10^4 TCR templates per sample were assayed on the deep sequencing platform. Genomic DNA extracted from sorted T cells was used for TCRbeta CDR3 sequencing. In the paper's pipeline: The R programming language was used for the clonal analysis of the TCRbeta CDR3 data. Alloreactive CD4+ and CD8+ clones were defined by comparing unstimulated samples with post-reaction CFSE-low samples. Regulatory or non-regulatory origin of alloreactive CD4+ clones was assigned by matching sequences to the sorted unstimulated Treg and non-Treg repertoires. In its TCRdb copy, this immuneACCESS table keeps in-frame sequences only and misses some clones. Where compared with another copy, unresolved V genes explain less than half of these, and the others have no known cause. Clonal size and the V and J genes are those of that table, whereas D and trimming came from the DNA. Here the sample has approximately 48,000 clones; roughly 93% occur a single time. In total, the top ten clones hold under 20% of the sample.

Sorted unstimulated T cells, along with proliferating T cells recovered from mixed lymphocyte reactions, underwent TCRbeta CDR3 sequencing. Fresh whole blood from approximately 10 HLA-typed healthy donors was used to isolate PBMCs. The TCR originated in a human donor in good health. The sample was CD8+ T cells sorted from blood. The rearrangement combines TRBV27 with TRBJ2-1, and TRBD2 aligns with 9 junction nucleotides. CDR3 region: CASSSRLAAIEQFF. The base sequence is TGTGCCAGCAGTTCCAGACTAGCGGCCATCGAGCAGTTCTTC.